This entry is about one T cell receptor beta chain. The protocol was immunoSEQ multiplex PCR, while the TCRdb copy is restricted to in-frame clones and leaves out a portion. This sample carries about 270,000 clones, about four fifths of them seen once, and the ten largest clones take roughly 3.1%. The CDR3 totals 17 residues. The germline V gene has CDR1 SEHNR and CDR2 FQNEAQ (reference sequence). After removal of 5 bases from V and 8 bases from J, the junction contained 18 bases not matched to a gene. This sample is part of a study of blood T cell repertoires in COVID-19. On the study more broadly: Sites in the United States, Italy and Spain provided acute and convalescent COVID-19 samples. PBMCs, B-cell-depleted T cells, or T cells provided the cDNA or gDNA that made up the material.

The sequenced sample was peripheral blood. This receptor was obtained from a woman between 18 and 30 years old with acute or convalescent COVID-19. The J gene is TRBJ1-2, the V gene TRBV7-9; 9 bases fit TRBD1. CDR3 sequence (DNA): TGTGCCAGCAGCCCGCAACCGGGACAGGGAGGCCCTAAGGGCTACACCTTC. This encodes CASSPQPGQGGPKGYTF.